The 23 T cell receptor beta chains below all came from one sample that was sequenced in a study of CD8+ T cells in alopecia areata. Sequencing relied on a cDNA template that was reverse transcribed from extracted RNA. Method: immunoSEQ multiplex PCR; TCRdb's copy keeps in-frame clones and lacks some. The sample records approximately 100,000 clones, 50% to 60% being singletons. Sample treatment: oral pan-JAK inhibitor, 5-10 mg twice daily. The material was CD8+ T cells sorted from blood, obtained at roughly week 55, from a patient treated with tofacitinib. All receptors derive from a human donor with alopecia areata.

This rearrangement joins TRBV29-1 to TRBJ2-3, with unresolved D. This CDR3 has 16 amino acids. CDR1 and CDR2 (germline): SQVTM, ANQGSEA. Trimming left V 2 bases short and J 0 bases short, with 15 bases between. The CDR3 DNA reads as TGCAGCGTTGAATCGGCGACCCCAGCGAGCACAGATACGCAGTATTTT. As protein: CSVESATPASTDTQYF.

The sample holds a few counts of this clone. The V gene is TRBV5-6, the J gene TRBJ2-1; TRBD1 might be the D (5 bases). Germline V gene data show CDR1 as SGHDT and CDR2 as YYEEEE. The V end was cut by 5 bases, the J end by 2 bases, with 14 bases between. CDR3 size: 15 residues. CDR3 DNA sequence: TGTGCCAGCAGGCCCCGCGCAGGGCCCTACAATGAGCAGTTCTTC. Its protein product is CASRPRAGPYNEQFF.

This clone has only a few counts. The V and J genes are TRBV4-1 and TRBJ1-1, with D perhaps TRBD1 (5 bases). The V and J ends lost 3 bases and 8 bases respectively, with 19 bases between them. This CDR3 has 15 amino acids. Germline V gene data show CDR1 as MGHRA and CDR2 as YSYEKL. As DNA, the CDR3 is TGCGCCAGCAGCCACCCTCACATATCGACAGAAGAAGCTTTCTTT. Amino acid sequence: CASSHPHISTEEAFF.

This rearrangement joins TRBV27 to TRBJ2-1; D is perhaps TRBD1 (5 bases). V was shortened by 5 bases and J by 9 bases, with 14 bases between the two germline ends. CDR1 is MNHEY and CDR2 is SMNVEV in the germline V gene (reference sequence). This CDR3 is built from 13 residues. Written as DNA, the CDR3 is TGTGCCAGCAGTGACCTCGGCCAGGGTGAGCAGTTCTTC. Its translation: CASSDLGQGEQFF.

CDR3 nucleotide sequence: TGCGCCAGCAGCTTATGGCAGGTATACCCGCGAGGCACCGGGGAGCTGTTTTTT. It codes for CASSLWQVYPRGTGELFF. The chain recombines TRBV5-1 with TRBJ2-2; D gene unclear. The CDR3 contains 18 residues. Germline CDR1 is SGHRS and CDR2 is YFSETQ. V was pared by 2 bases and J by 4 bases, with 21 bases between.

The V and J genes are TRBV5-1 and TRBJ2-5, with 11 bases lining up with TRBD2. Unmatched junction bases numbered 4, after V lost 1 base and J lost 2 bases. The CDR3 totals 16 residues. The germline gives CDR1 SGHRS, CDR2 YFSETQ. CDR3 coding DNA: TGCGCCAGCAGCTTGATACTAGCGGGGGCACAAGAGACCCAGTACTTC. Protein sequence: CASSLILAGAQETQYF.

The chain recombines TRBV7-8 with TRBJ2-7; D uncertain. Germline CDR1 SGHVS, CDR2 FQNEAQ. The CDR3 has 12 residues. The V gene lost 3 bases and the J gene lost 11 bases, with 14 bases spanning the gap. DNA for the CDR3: TGTGCCAGCAGCTTTACCACATTTGGGGAGTACTTC. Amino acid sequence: CASSFTTFGEYF.

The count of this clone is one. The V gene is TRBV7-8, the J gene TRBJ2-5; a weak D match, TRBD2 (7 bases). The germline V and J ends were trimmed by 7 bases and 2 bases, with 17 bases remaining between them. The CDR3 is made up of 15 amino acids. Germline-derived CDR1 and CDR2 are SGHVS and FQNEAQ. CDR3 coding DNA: TGTGCCAGCACCCTAGCTGGGGGGGCACAAGAGACCCAGTACTTC. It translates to CASTLAGGAQETQYF. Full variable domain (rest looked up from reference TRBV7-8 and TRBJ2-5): GAGVSQSPRYKVAKRGQDVALRCDPISGHVSLFWYQQALGQGPEFLTYFQNEAQLDKSGLPSDRFFAERPEGSVSTLKIQRTQQEDSAVYLCASTLAGGAQETQYFGPGTRLLVL.

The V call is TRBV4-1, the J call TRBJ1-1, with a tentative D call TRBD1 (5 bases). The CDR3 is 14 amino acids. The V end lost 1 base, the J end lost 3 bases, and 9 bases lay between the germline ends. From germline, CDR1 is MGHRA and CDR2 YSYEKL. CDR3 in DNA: TGCGCCAGCAGCCAAGTAAGGGGAGACACTGAAGCTTTCTTT. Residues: CASSQVRGDTEAFF.

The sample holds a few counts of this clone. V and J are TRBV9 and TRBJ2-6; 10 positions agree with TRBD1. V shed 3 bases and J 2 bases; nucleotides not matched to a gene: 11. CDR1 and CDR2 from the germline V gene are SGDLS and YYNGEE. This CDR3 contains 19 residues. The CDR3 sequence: CASSAQSGTGVTGANVLTF. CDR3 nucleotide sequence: TGTGCCAGCAGCGCCCAATCGGGGACAGGGGTCACTGGGGCCAACGTCCTGACTTTC.

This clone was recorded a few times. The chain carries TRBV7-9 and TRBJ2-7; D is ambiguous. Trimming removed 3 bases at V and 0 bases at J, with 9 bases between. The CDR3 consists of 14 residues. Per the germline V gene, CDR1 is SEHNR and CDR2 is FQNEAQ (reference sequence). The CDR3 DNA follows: TGTGCCAGCAGCTTCGCGTATTACTCCTACGAGCAGTACTTC. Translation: CASSFAYYSYEQYF.

This CDR3 reads CASSLLAGGQETQYF. CDR3 in DNA: TGTGCCAGCAGCCTACTAGCGGGGGGGCAAGAGACCCAGTACTTC. This rearrangement joins TRBV9 to TRBJ2-5, with TRBD2 identical over 13 bases. The germline gives CDR1 SGDLS, CDR2 YYNGEE. V lost 4 bases and J lost 2; bases outside the gene matches: 2. The CDR3 sequence is 15 residues long. The full variable domain, completed using reference TRBV9 and TRBJ2-5, is DSGVTQTPKHLITATGQRVTLRCSPRSGDLSVYWYQQSLDQGLQFLIQYYNGEERAKGNILERFSAQQFPDLHSELNLSSLELGDSALYFCASSLLAGGQETQYFGPGTRLLVL.

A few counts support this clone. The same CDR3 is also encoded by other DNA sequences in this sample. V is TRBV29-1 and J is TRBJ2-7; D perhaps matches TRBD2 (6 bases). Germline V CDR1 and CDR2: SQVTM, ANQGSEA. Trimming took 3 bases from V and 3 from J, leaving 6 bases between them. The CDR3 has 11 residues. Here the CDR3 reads CSVDSGYEQYF. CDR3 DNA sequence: TGCAGCGTTGATAGCGGCTACGAGCAGTACTTC.

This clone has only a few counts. The CDR3 coding sequence is TGTGCCAGCAGCGTCCCGAAATCGACAGAGAACTATGGCTACACCTTC. Translating gives CASSVPKSTENYGYTF. This rearrangement joins TRBV9 to TRBJ1-2; perhaps TRBD1 as D (5 bases). The CDR3 is made up of 16 amino acids. Per the germline V gene, CDR1 is SGDLS and CDR2 is YYNGEE. Trimming took 2 bases from V and 2 from J, leaving 16 bases between them.

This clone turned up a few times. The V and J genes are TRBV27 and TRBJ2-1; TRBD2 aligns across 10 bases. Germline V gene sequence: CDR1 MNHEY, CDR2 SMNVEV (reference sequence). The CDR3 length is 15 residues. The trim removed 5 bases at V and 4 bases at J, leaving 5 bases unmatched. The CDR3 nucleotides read TGTGCCAGCAGTACAACTAGCGGGGCTTACAATGAGCAGTTCTTC. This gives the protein CASSTTSGAYNEQFF.

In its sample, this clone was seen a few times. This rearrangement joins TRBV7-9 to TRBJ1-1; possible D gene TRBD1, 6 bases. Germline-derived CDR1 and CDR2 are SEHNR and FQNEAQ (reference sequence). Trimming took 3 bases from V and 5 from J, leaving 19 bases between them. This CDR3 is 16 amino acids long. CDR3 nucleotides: TGTGCCAGCAGCTTCTACAGGGTCTCGGGTTTAACTGAAGCTTTCTTT. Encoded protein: CASSFYRVSGLTEAFF.

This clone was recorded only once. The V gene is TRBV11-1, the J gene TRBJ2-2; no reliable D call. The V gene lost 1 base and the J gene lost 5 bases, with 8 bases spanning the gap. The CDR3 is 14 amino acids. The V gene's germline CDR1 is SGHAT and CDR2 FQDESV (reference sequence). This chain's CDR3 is CASSLVAETGELFF. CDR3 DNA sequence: TGTGCCAGCAGCTTAGTAGCTGAAACCGGGGAGCTGTTTTTT. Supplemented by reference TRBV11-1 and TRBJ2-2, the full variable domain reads EAEVAQSPRYKITEKSQAVAFWCDPISGHATLYWYRQILGQGPELLVQFQDESVVDDSQLPKDRFSAERLKGVDSTLKIQPAELGDSAMYLCASSLVAETGELFFGEGSRLTVL.

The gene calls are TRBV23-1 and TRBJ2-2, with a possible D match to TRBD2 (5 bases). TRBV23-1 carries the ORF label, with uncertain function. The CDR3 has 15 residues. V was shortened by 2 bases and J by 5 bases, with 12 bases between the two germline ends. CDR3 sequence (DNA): TGCGCCAGCAGTCAAGAGACTCGGGAAACCGGGGAGCTGTTTTTT. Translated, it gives CASSQETRETGELFF.

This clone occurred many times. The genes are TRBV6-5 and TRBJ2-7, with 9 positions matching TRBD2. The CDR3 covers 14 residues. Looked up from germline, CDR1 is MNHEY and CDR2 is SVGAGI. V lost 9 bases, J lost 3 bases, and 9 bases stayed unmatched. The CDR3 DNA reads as TGTGCCAGTATGATGGCGGGGGGGTACTACGAGCAGTACTTC. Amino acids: CASMMAGGYYEQYF.

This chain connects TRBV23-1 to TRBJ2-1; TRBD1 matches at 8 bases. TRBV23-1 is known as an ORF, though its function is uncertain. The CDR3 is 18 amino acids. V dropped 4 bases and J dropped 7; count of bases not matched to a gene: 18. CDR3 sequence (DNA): TGCGCCAGCAGTCTAACACATATCCAGGGGGCTCGGGGGAATGAGCAGTTCTTC. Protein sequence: CASSLTHIQGARGNEQFF.

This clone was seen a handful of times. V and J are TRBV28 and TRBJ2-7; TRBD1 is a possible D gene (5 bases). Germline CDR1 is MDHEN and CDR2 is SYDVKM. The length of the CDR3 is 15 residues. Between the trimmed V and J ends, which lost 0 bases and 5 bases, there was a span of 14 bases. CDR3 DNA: TGTGCCAGCAGTTTATGGCTTTCAGGGTACGACGAGCAGTACTTC. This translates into CASSLWLSGYDEQYF.

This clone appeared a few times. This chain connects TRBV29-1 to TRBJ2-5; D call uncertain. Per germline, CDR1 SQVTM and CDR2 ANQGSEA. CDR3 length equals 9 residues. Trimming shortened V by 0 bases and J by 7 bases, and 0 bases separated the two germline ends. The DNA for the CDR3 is TGCAGCGTTGAAGAGACCCAGTACTTC. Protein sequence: CSVEETQYF.

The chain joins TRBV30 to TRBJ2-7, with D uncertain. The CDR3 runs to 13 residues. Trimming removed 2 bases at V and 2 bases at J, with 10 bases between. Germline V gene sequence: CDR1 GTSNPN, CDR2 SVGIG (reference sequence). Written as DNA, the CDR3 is TGTGCCTGGAGTCACATCGATCCCTACGAGCAGTACTTC. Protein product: CAWSHIDPYEQYF.